The rows below give T cell receptor beta chains drawn from one sample of a study of shared clonotypes between healthy human individuals. Sequenced by immunoSEQ multiplex PCR; TCRdb stores in-frame clones only, minus some. Of millions of clones listed, over 85% are singletons. Sequencing was carried out using naive CD8+ T cells sorted from blood. The receptors here all came from a man aged 18 to 30 in good health. CDR3s include the opening cysteine and the closing phenylalanine or tryptophan. D genes are given only for firm matches. Not all rows give a size; the values are once, few, many and, for expanded clones, a class.

TRBV11-1	12	-	TRBJ1-1	-	CASSFGEGYAFF	TGTGCCAGCAGCTTCGGGGAGGGCTACGCTTTCTTT
TRBV27	14	-	TRBJ1-2	-	CASSLSGPGYGYTF	TGTGCCAGCAGTTTAAGCGGTCCAGGTTATGGCTACACCTTC
TRBV5-6	16	TRBD1	TRBJ2-1	-	CASTLTGAVSYNEQFF	TGTGCCAGCACCCTAACAGGGGCGGTTTCCTACAATGAGCAGTTCTTC
TRBV5-1	13	-	TRBJ2-7	-	CASSITGGYEQYF	TGCGCCAGCAGCATTACCGGGGGCTACGAGCAGTACTTC
TRBV7-8	16	TRBD2	TRBJ2-7	-	CASSLGLAGSSYEQYF	TGTGCCAGCAGCCTCGGACTAGCGGGGTCCTCCTACGAGCAGTACTTC
TRBV13	16	TRBD2	TRBJ2-5	-	CASSYPSGGRGETQYF	TGTGCCAGCAGCTATCCGAGCGGGGGAAGGGGGGAGACCCAGTACTTC
TRBV7-2	14	TRBD1	TRBJ2-7	-	CASSFGQGRYEQYF	TGTGCCAGCAGCTTCGGACAGGGTCGCTACGAGCAGTACTTC
TRBV7-9	13	TRBD1	TRBJ2-7	-	CASSTGTAYEQYF	TGTGCCAGCAGCACCGGGACAGCTTACGAGCAGTACTTC
TRBV6-5	16	TRBD2	TRBJ2-7	-	CASSYFFEAGEDEQYF	TGTGCCAGCAGTTACTTCTTTGAGGCGGGAGAGGACGAGCAGTACTTC
TRBV13	14	TRBD1	TRBJ2-7	-	CASSSGTGDYEQYF	TGTGCCAGCAGCTCCGGGACAGGGGACTACGAGCAGTACTTC
TRBV2	15	TRBD1	TRBJ1-2	-	CASTQSGTGGHGYTF	TGTGCCAGCACTCAAAGCGGGACAGGGGGTCATGGCTACACCTTC
TRBV7-6	17	TRBD2	TRBJ2-1	-	CASSLESGSSSYNEQFF	TGTGCCAGCAGCTTAGAAAGCGGGAGTTCATCCTACAATGAGCAGTTCTTC
TRBV5-4	14	-	TRBJ1-1	-	CASSSPGTNTEAFF	TGTGCCAGCAGCTCCCCGGGTACGAACACTGAAGCTTTCTTT
TRBV2	17	TRBD2	TRBJ2-1	-	CASSEVSGTSGYNEQFF	TGTGCCAGCAGTGAAGTTTCGGGGACTAGCGGCTACAATGAGCAGTTCTTC
TRBV2	14	TRBD1	TRBJ2-1	-	CASRVTGGHNEQFF	TGTGCCAGCAGGGTTACAGGGGGCCACAATGAGCAGTTCTTC
TRBV7-8	15	TRBD2	TRBJ2-7	once	CASSSLAGEYYEQYF	TGTGCCAGCAGCTCACTTGCGGGAGAGTACTACGAGCAGTACTTC
TRBV4-3	16	-	TRBJ1-1	once	CASSQEYVYRNTEAFF	TGCGCCAGCAGCCAAGAATATGTCTATAGGAACACTGAAGCTTTCTTT
TRBV7-2	16	TRBD2	TRBJ2-5	once	CASSLVGLAGQETQYF	TGTGCCAGCAGCTTAGTGGGACTAGCGGGTCAAGAGACCCAGTACTTC
TRBV30	16	-	TRBJ2-5	-	CAWSVQDGGWQETQYF	TGTGCCTGGAGTGTACAAGACGGAGGATGGCAAGAGACCCAGTACTTC
TRBV5-1	14	-	TRBJ1-1	-	CASSLAASREEAFF	TGCGCCAGCAGCTTAGCCGCAAGCAGGGAGGAAGCTTTCTTT
TRBV28	11	-	TRBJ1-2	few	CASADVDGYTF	TGTGCCAGTGCGGACGTCGATGGCTACACCTTC
TRBV2	15	-	TRBJ2-7	-	CASTKISTGAYEQYF	TGTGCCAGCACCAAAATTAGCACGGGGGCCTACGAGCAGTACTTC
TRBV5-4	11	-	TRBJ2-2	-	CASRLSGELFF	TGTGCCAGCAGGCTGAGCGGGGAGCTGTTTTTT